This T cell receptor (beta chain) was sequenced for a study of breast tumors, draining lymph nodes, adjacent tissues. Findings and caveats of the study: The lymph node origin of tumor T cells was framed as consistent with a hypothesis, not demonstrated.

TCRdb processed the multiplex PCR reads anew with MiXCR; each CDR3 protein has one entry. The sample contains about 35,000 distinct CDR3 sequences, 30% to 45% of which appear only once. Turning to this clonotype: The antigen remains undetermined.

The ends lost 3 bases at V and 5 bases at J; junction bases unmatched: 3. Germline V CDR1 and CDR2: MNHNS, SASEGT. The CDR3 has 15 residues. J is TRBJ2-3 and V is TRBV6-1; TRBD1 aligns across 12 bases. The clonotype was recovered from a female donor with breast cancer. Some clones in this sample may be carry-over from other donors' samples. Sequencing was done on a sample of breast tumor tissue. CDR3 in amino acids: CASSEWDRGQDTQYF. The CDR3 DNA reads as TGTGCCAGCAGTGAGTGGGACAGGGGGCAAGATACGCAGTATTTT.